Following are 17 T cell receptor beta chains from one sample sequenced in a study of regulatory T cells in long-lasting Graves disease. Time point denoted: newly diagnosed GD, antithyroid drugs for less than 3 months. Scientists built the TCR library using RNA that was extracted from PBMCs. CDR3 regions were amplified by Arm-PCR using iRepertoire HTBI primers to build TCR beta libraries. TCRdb itself ran the multiplex PCR reads through MiXCR, one entry per CDR3 protein. There are about 530,000 distinct CDR3 sequences in the sample; about 15% occur only once, and about 25% lies in the top ten. The sample also formed part of further work on T cells in Graves' hyperthyroidism and ophthalmopathy.

Sequenced here: peripheral blood mononuclear cells (PBMCs), sampled at new diagnosis, from a patient treated with antithyroid drugs. These receptors originate from a woman aged 35-60 years with Graves disease.

This clonotype was counted only a few times. The chain recombines TRBV12-3 or TRBV12-4 with TRBJ2-1; D is perhaps TRBD2 (5 bases). Trimming removed 5 bases from V and 8 bases from J, with 22 bases in between. The CDR3 extends over 16 amino acids. The CDR3 DNA reads TGTGCCAGCAGTGCTCTAGCAAACCTTGATATGGATGAGCAGTTCTTC. Translation gives CASSALANLDMDEQFF.

V usage is TRBV7-3 and J usage is TRBJ1-1; D is undetermined. V dropped 1 base and J dropped 8 bases, with 8 bases sitting between them. CDR1 is SGHTA, CDR2 FQGTGA, per germline. The CDR3 runs to 12 residues. The CDR3, as DNA: TGTGCCAGCAGCTTAAGGTCGGGAGAAGCTTTCTTT. Amino acids: CASSLRSGEAFF.

This clonotype was picked up many times. This chain links TRBV2 with TRBJ2-2; 12 bases fit TRBD2. Germline-derived CDR1 and CDR2 are SNHLY and FYNNEI. This CDR3 comprises 16 residues. Trimming took 8 bases from V and 10 from J; bases not matched to a gene: 14. This CDR3 is CASGGGLAGFVVELFF. The CDR3 coding sequence is TGTGCCAGCGGGGGAGGACTAGCGGGGTTCGTTGTGGAGCTGTTTTTT.

This clonotype was counted ten times or more. The rearrangement links TRBV7-2 to TRBJ2-1; D possibly corresponds to TRBD2 (6 bases). Deletions cut 2 bases from V and 5 bases from J, with 10 bases between. Germline values: CDR1 SGHTA, CDR2 FQGNSA. The CDR3 loop spans 14 amino acids. The CDR3 sequence is CASSLRWGDNEQFF. Here the CDR3 DNA reads TGTGCCAGCAGCTTAAGGTGGGGGGACAATGAGCAGTTCTTC.

The chain has TRBV15 and TRBJ2-4; a possible D gene is TRBD1 (6 bases). Germline lookup yields CDR1 LNHNV and CDR2 YYDKDF (reference sequence). The germline V and J ends were trimmed by 4 bases and 0 bases, with 13 bases remaining between them. This CDR3 contains 16 residues. The DNA for the CDR3 is TGTGCCACCAGCACATACAGGGATTTAGCCAAAAACATTCAGTACTTC. Its protein product is CATSTYRDLAKNIQYF.

This clonotype has a count of ten or more. This sequence joins TRBV6-2 or TRBV6-3 and TRBJ1-2; D unclear. Trimming cost V 6 bases and J 5 bases, with 10 bases left between them. The CDR3 runs 12 residues. Germline V gives CDR1 MNHEY, CDR2 SVGEGT. The chain's CDR3 is CASSRNTYGYTF. The CDR3 coding sequence is TGTGCCAGCAGCCGAAATACGTATGGCTACACCTTC.

This clonotype occurred a few times. This chain joins TRBV18 and TRBJ1-1; D remains unclear. Trimming removed 6 bases at V and 4 bases at J, with 12 bases between. The V gene's germline CDR1 is KGHSH and CDR2 LQKENI. This CDR3 region has 13 residues. The CDR3 spells CASSTGSGTEAFF. DNA for the CDR3: TGTGCCAGCTCTACCGGTTCAGGCACTGAAGCTTTCTTT.

This clonotype has a count of ten or more. The chain couples TRBV6-2 or TRBV6-3 to TRBJ2-1; the D gene is possibly TRBD1 (6 bases). V was shortened by 5 bases and J by 4 bases, with 15 bases between the two germline ends. The CDR3 totals 15 residues. Germline CDR1 reads MNHEY; CDR2 reads SVGEGT. This chain's CDR3 is CASSPYPDRYNEQFF. For the CDR3, the DNA is TGTGCCAGCAGTCCCTACCCGGACAGATACAATGAGCAGTTCTTC.

About this clonotype: Since a far larger clone is one base different, this is likely a read error. The chain links TRBV3-1 to TRBJ1-1; D is unresolved. Germline-derived CDR1 and CDR2 are LGHDT and YNNKEL (reference sequence). This CDR3 is 13 amino acids long. This chain's CDR3 is CASRQLKNTEAFF. As DNA, the CDR3 is TGTGCCAGCCGCCAACTCAAGAACACTGAAGCTTTCTTT.

In this sample, this clonotype turned up a few times. J is TRBJ2-2 and V is TRBV7-6, with no clear D. The CDR3 runs to 15 residues. Trimming pared 2 bases from V and 1 base from J, leaving 8 bases between. CDR1 SGHVS and CDR2 FNYEAQ come from the germline V gene. CDR3 sequence: CASSLMAQNTGELFF. CDR3 in DNA: TGTGCCAGCAGCTTAATGGCACAGAACACCGGGGAGCTGTTTTTT.

This chain links TRBV6-2 or TRBV6-3 with TRBJ2-7, with D possibly matching TRBD2 (5 bases). V was shortened by 10 bases and J by 4 bases, with 32 bases between the two germline ends. The CDR3 has 18 residues. Germline CDR1 is MNHEY and CDR2 is SVGEGT. Written as DNA, the CDR3 is TGTGCCACCAAGCGACGGGCCTTGATGGTCGCCGGGGATTACGAGCAGTACTTC. This sequence encodes CATKRRALMVAGDYEQYF.

The V call is TRBV6-1, the J call TRBJ2-3; TRBD2 agrees at 10 bases. The J segment lost 8 bases and the V segment lost 5 bases, leaving 7 bases of the junction unmatched. Germline loops: CDR1 MNHNS, CDR2 SASEGT. The CDR3 has 14 amino acids. The CDR3, as DNA: TGTGCCAGCAGTACCCCTAGCGGGGGTGCTACGCAGTATTTT. Its protein is CASSTPSGGATQYF.

J is TRBJ1-6 and V is TRBV7-2, with D unresolved. This CDR3 comprises 16 residues. Deletions cut 2 bases from V and 0 bases from J, with 8 bases between. Germline V gene lookup returns CDR1 SGHTA and CDR2 FQGNSA. CDR3 protein: CASSLSWGSYNSPLHF. The CDR3 region has the DNA TGTGCCAGCAGCTTATCTTGGGGCTCCTATAATTCACCCCTCCACTTT.

The gene calls are TRBV2 and TRBJ1-5, with D maybe TRBD1 (5 bases). The CDR3 contains 16 residues. V was shortened by 3 bases and J by 3 bases, with 15 bases between the two germline ends. Germline V gene lookup returns CDR1 SNHLY and CDR2 FYNNEI. CDR3 region: CASSESQGSDNQPQHF. DNA of the CDR3: TGTGCCAGCAGTGAGAGCCAGGGTTCTGACAATCAGCCCCAGCATTTT.

This chain joins TRBV11-1 and TRBJ2-2, with 9 nucleotides matching TRBD2. The CDR3 is 18 amino acids. In germline, CDR1 is SGHAT, CDR2 FQDESV (reference sequence). V lost 0 bases, J lost 4 bases, and 9 bases stayed unmatched. CDR3 sequence reads: CASSLAVGSGGVTGELFF. Written as DNA, the CDR3 is TGTGCCAGCAGCTTAGCGGTCGGTAGCGGGGGTGTCACCGGGGAGCTGTTTTTT.

This clonotype was counted at least ten times. V usage is TRBV5-6 and J usage is TRBJ1-5; D remains unclear. Per germline, CDR1 SGHDT and CDR2 YYEEEE. V was clipped by 9 bases and J by 6 bases, with 19 bases between them. This CDR3 has 14 residues. In DNA form, the CDR3 reads TGTGCCACCTTAGGCTACACCACGGGTCAGCCCCAGCATTTT. Protein product: CATLGYTTGQPQHF.

The chain is built from TRBV15 and TRBJ2-3, with D maybe TRBD2 (6 bases). The CDR3 contains 14 residues. Germline V gives CDR1 LNHNV, CDR2 YYDKDF (reference sequence). Trimming took off 4 bases at V and 6 bases at J, with 14 bases between the two ends. The CDR3 loop reads CATSKGEEPDTQYF. In nucleotides, the CDR3 is TGTGCCACCAGCAAAGGGGAGGAGCCCGATACGCAGTATTTT.